The 32 T cell receptor beta chains given below trace back to one sample, sequenced in a study of blood T cell repertoires in COVID-19. The repertoire was sequenced with immunoSEQ multiplex PCR; TCRdb's copy has only in-frame clones and lacks some. In the table there are about 240,000 clones, 85% of which are singletons. The specimen sequenced was peripheral blood. These receptors originate from a man in his forties or fifties with COVID-19, enrolled during active disease.

This clone was observed a handful of times. The chain carries TRBV28 and TRBJ1-3; possibly TRBD1 for D (5 bases). Per germline, CDR1 MDHEN and CDR2 SYDVKM. The CDR3 covers 15 residues. The V end lost 3 bases, the J end lost 0 bases, and 9 bases lay between the germline ends. CDR3 nucleotide sequence: TGTGCCAGCAGTTTCACGGGGGGCTCTGGAAACACCATATATTTT. It codes for CASSFTGGSGNTIYF.

The chain couples TRBV28 to TRBJ1-4; possibly TRBD1 for D (6 bases). V was trimmed by 6 bases and J by 10 bases, leaving 18 bases between them. Germline CDR1 and CDR2: MDHEN and SYDVKM. The CDR3 runs 14 residues. CDR3 amino acids: CASRVRGTTSKLFF. The DNA of the CDR3 is TGTGCCAGCAGAGTAAGGGGGACTACATCAAAACTGTTTTTT.

The chain has TRBV6-5 and TRBJ2-7, with 9 positions matching TRBD1. The CDR3 runs 15 residues. J lost 2 bases, V lost 6 bases, and 8 bases had no gene match. Germline assignment: CDR1 MNHEY and CDR2 SVGAGI. CDR3 protein: CASSSPGQGAYEQYF. Here the CDR3 DNA reads TGTGCCAGCAGCAGCCCGGGACAGGGTGCCTACGAGCAGTACTTC.

The chain links TRBV30 to TRBJ1-2, with 9 bases aligning to TRBD1. Germline assignment: CDR1 GTSNPN and CDR2 SVGIG (reference sequence). CDR3 size: 14 residues. The J segment lost 8 bases and the V segment lost 2 bases, leaving 9 bases of the junction unmatched. The CDR3 sequence is CAWSTLRDRAGYTF. DNA of the CDR3: TGTGCCTGGAGTACTCTCCGGGACAGGGCCGGCTACACCTTC.

The chain couples TRBV5-1 to TRBJ2-7; TRBD1 agrees at 8 bases. J was trimmed by 0 bases and V by 4 bases; bases with no gene match: 6. There are 15 residues in the CDR3. The germline V gene encodes CDR1 SGHRS and CDR2 YFSETQ. CDR3 in DNA: TGCGCCAGCAGCCCTGACAGGGGCCCCTCCTACGAGCAGTACTTC. The encoded protein is CASSPDRGPSYEQYF.

This clone appeared a few times. The DNA of the CDR3 is TGTGCCAGCAGCTGGGTTCCGGGCGGGGGCACCGGGGAGCTGTTTTTT. Translation: CASSWVPGGGTGELFF. The chain has TRBV7-3 and TRBJ2-2, with TRBD2 identical over 7 bases. Germline-derived CDR1 and CDR2 are SGHTA and FQGTGA. J lost 4 bases, V lost 4 bases, and 9 bases had no gene match. The CDR3 is made up of 16 amino acids.

This sequence joins TRBV7-2 and TRBJ1-2; 8 bases are shared with TRBD1. The germline gives CDR1 SGHTA, CDR2 FQGNSA. J was trimmed by 3 bases and V by 1 base; bases with no gene match: 4. The CDR3 sequence is 15 residues long. The CDR3 is CASSLGRGRDYGYTF. DNA of the CDR3: TGTGCCAGCAGCTTAGGCAGGGGGCGCGACTATGGCTACACCTTC.

This clone was counted many times. This same CDR3 is encoded by further DNA sequences in the sample. This chain uses TRBV9 with TRBJ1-5; TRBD1 agrees at 9 bases. Unmatched junction bases numbered 6, after V lost 0 bases and J lost 8 bases. The CDR3 sequence is 15 residues long. CDR1 SGDLS and CDR2 YYNGEE come from the germline V gene. CDR3: CASSVGGQGREPQHF. The CDR3 DNA reads TGTGCCAGCAGCGTAGGCGGACAGGGGAGGGAGCCCCAGCATTTT.

Regarding this clone: This could be a read error, since a much larger clone is one nucleotide away. V usage is TRBV2 and J usage is TRBJ1-2; 7 nucleotides agree with TRBD1. Trimming removed 6 bases from V and 8 bases from J; junction bases left unmatched: 6. The CDR3 consists of 12 residues. From germline, CDR1 is SNHLY and CDR2 FYNNEI. For the CDR3, the DNA is TGTGCCAGCAGCCCCGACAGGGAAGGCTACACCTTC. Translated: CASSPDREGYTF.

The chain is built from TRBV10-3 and TRBJ1-4; a possible D gene is TRBD1 (5 bases). The CDR3 extends over 13 amino acids. Looked up from germline, CDR1 is ENHRY and CDR2 is SYGVKD. The germline V and J ends were trimmed by 6 bases and 3 bases, with 8 bases remaining between them. In DNA form, the CDR3 reads TGTGCCATCAGCAGGGAAGCTAATGAAAAACTGTTTTTT. This translates into CAISREANEKLFF.

The V call is TRBV21-1, the J call TRBJ2-7; the tabulated D call, TRBD1, remains unverified against the DNA. TRBV21-1 is termed a pseudogene. This CDR3 is 12 amino acids long. The CDR3 bases are TGTGCCAGCAGCAACAGCTCCTACGAGCAGTACTTC. Amino acid sequence: CASSNSSYEQYF.

This clone was counted a few times. The chain recombines TRBV12-3 or TRBV12-4 with TRBJ2-7; 8 bases are a match to TRBD1. The CDR3 has 13 residues. V trimming: 6 bases; J trimming: 3 bases; junction bases outside the gene matches: 4. This chain's CDR3 is CASSAGQGYEQYF. CDR3 in DNA: TGTGCCAGCAGCGCCGGACAGGGCTACGAGCAGTACTTC.

The genes are TRBV24-1 and TRBJ1-5; 9 bases map to TRBD1. Germline trimming cut 12 bases from V and 0 bases from J; bases unmatched to any gene: 11. Germline V lookup: CDR1 KGHDR, CDR2 SFDVKD. This CDR3 has 16 amino acids. The CDR3 loop is CAGRGDRDHSNQPQHF. The CDR3 DNA is TGTGCCGGTCGGGGGGACAGGGACCATAGCAATCAGCCCCAGCATTTT.

This rearrangement joins TRBV6-5 to TRBJ1-3; D is uncertain. CDR3 size: 15 residues. Trimming shortened V by 0 bases and J by 2 bases, and 8 bases separated the two germline ends. Germline assignment: CDR1 MNHEY and CDR2 SVGAGI. The CDR3 loop is CASSYSRAPGNTIYF. CDR3 sequence (DNA): TGTGCCAGCAGTTACTCGAGGGCACCTGGAAACACCATATATTTT.

J is TRBJ1-6 and V is TRBV4-2, with unresolved D. V was clipped by 0 bases and J by 0 bases, with 9 bases between them. The germline V gene encodes CDR1 LGHNA and CDR2 YNFKEQ. This CDR3 contains 17 residues. DNA of the CDR3: TGTGCCAGCAGCCAAGAAAGCGGGTCCTCCTATAATTCACCCCTCCACTTT. It yields the protein CASSQESGSSYNSPLHF.

J is TRBJ1-1 and V is TRBV7-2, with 8 bases fitting TRBD1. V was pared by 2 bases and J by 7 bases, with 12 bases of the junction left unmatched. Germline values: CDR1 SGHTA, CDR2 FQGNSA. The CDR3 is 16 amino acids. CDR3 residues: CASSLNRPGGAYEAFF. The CDR3 region has the DNA TGTGCCAGCAGCTTAAATAGGCCAGGGGGCGCGTATGAAGCTTTCTTT.

This clone occurred a few times. The rearrangement uses TRBV2 and TRBJ2-7, with D perhaps TRBD1 (6 bases). This CDR3 contains 19 residues. Trimming stripped 6 bases from V and 0 bases from J, with 27 bases between. CDR1 is SNHLY and CDR2 is FYNNEI in the germline V gene. The CDR3 region is CASSLPGQDFLQSSYEQYF. The CDR3 DNA follows: TGTGCCAGCAGCTTGCCGGGACAAGACTTTCTACAAAGCTCCTACGAGCAGTACTTC.

This clone was detected a few times. V gene TRBV4-1 combines with J gene TRBJ1-5; no firm D call. The CDR3 runs to 15 residues. V gave up 1 base and J gave up 4 bases, with 11 bases separating them. CDR1 and CDR2 (germline): MGHRA, YSYEKL. The CDR3 sequence is CASSQGEPPNQPQHF. The CDR3, as DNA: TGCGCCAGCAGCCAAGGTGAGCCACCTAATCAGCCCCAGCATTTT.

There are a few counts of this clone. The chain uses TRBV7-9 and TRBJ1-4, with TRBD1 as a possible D gene (6 bases). The CDR3 runs 16 residues. V lost 4 bases, J lost 3 bases, and 15 bases lay in between. CDR1 and CDR2 (germline): SEHNR, FQNEAQ (reference sequence). DNA for the CDR3: TGTGCCAGCAGCTCCGGACAGCAGCTCTCTAATGAAAAACTGTTTTTT. This codes for CASSSGQQLSNEKLFF.

The J gene is TRBJ1-2, the V gene TRBV10-3; 9 nucleotides match TRBD1. V lost 4 bases, J lost 6 bases, and 3 bases stayed unmatched. The length of the CDR3 is 13 residues. CDR1 and CDR2 from the germline V gene are ENHRY and SYGVKD. CDR3 nucleotide sequence: TGTGCCATCAGTGGGGACAGGGATAATGGCTACACCTTC. Residues: CAISGDRDNGYTF.

There are many counts of this clone. At the DNA level, this CDR3 is encoded by other sequences in the same sample as well. The V call is TRBV6-1, the J call TRBJ2-5, with 12 bases that match TRBD2. The CDR3 sequence is 15 residues long. Germline V gene lookup returns CDR1 MNHNS and CDR2 SASEGT. V shed 2 bases and J 2 bases; nucleotides not matched to a gene: 0. CDR3 nucleotides: TGTGCCAGCAGTGAACTAGCGGGGGGGCAAGAGACCCAGTACTTC. Its protein product is CASSELAGGQETQYF.

This clone was seen only once. The V call is TRBV2, the J call TRBJ2-3, with 7 bases aligning to TRBD2. Germline V gene lookup returns CDR1 SNHLY and CDR2 FYNNEI. V was pared by 8 bases and J by 4 bases, with 3 bases of the junction left unmatched. The CDR3 length is 12 residues. The CDR3 reads CASGDYSDTQYF. The CDR3 DNA is TGTGCCAGCGGGGACTACTCAGATACGCAGTATTTT.

This clone was counted once. DNA of the CDR3: TGTACCATTACGGTTTACTACCGAAGGGAGACCCAGTACTTC. Its protein is CTITVYYRRETQYF. The chain has TRBV14 and TRBJ2-5; D remains unclear. The CDR3 is made up of 14 amino acids. Germline CDR1 SGHDN, CDR2 FVKESK.

The table lists this clone with a count of one. This chain connects TRBV27 to TRBJ2-1; TRBD1 matches at 9 bases. Germline values: CDR1 MNHEY, CDR2 SMNVEV (reference sequence). This CDR3 region has 14 residues. The V segment lost 2 bases and the J segment 8 bases; nucleotides outside the gene matches: 4. The CDR3 region has the DNA TGTGCCAGCAGTTTAGGGACAGGGTCCCATGAGCAGTTCTTC. Translated, it gives CASSLGTGSHEQFF.

This clone was seen just once. V is TRBV5-1 and J is TRBJ2-3; D unresolved. CDR3 length: 13 residues. V lost 3 bases and J 3 bases, leaving 8 bases between the germline ends. The germline V gene has CDR1 SGHRS and CDR2 YFSETQ. As DNA, the CDR3 is TGCGCCAGCAGCTCCCCTCTTACAGATACGCAGTATTTT. It codes for CASSSPLTDTQYF. The whole variable domain, remainder taken from reference TRBV5-1 and TRBJ2-3, is KAGVTQTPRYLIKTRGQQVTLSCSPISGHRSVSWYQQTPGQGLQFLFEYFSETQRNKGNFPGRFSGRQFSNSRSEMNVSTLELGDSALYLCASSSPLTDTQYFGPGTRLTVL.

The V call is TRBV7-2, the J call TRBJ2-7, with D possibly being TRBD1 (5 bases). V was shortened by 5 bases and J by 7 bases, with 15 bases between the two germline ends. There are 13 residues in the CDR3. CDR1 SGHTA and CDR2 FQGNSA come from the germline V gene. This CDR3 is CASSPQGLGEQYF. DNA of the CDR3: TGTGCCAGCAGCCCCCAGGGCCTTGGAGAGCAGTACTTC.

The chain uses TRBV4-1 and TRBJ2-1; 8 nucleotides line up with TRBD1. The CDR3 is made up of 16 amino acids. Losses at the gene ends were 0 bases for V and 2 bases for J; bases not matched to a gene: 3. Germline lookup yields CDR1 MGHRA and CDR2 YSYEKL. CDR3 protein: CASSQEQGAAYNEQFF. The CDR3 coding sequence is TGCGCCAGCAGCCAAGAGCAGGGGGCGGCCTACAATGAGCAGTTCTTC.

Only a few counts were recorded for this clone. Here the CDR3 reads CASSFGTYGNTIYF. The CDR3 DNA follows: TGTGCCAGCAGCTTCGGGACATATGGAAACACCATATATTTT. The chain has TRBV11-2 and TRBJ1-3; TRBD1 is a possible D gene (6 bases). The germline V and J ends were trimmed by 3 bases and 3 bases, with 9 bases remaining between them. The CDR3 length is 14 residues. Germline values: CDR1 SGHAT, CDR2 FQNNGV.

The chain has TRBV19 and TRBJ2-1, with TRBD2 matching 10 bases. The trim removed 5 bases at V and 3 bases at J, leaving 4 bases unmatched. This CDR3 is 15 amino acids long. Per the germline V gene, CDR1 is LNHDA and CDR2 is SQIVND (reference sequence). CDR3 residues: CASSPSGGVYNEQFF. The CDR3 region has the DNA TGTGCCAGTAGTCCGAGCGGGGGGGTCTACAATGAGCAGTTCTTC.

This chain links TRBV7-2 with TRBJ1-5; D might be TRBD1 (5 bases). The CDR3 loop spans 14 amino acids. Between the trimmed V and J ends, which lost 2 bases and 6 bases, there was a span of 11 bases. Germline CDR1 is SGHTA and CDR2 is FQGNSA. The CDR3 DNA reads TGTGCCAGCAGCTTAATGTCAAGGGGTCAGCCCCAGCATTTT. It translates to CASSLMSRGQPQHF.

The genes are TRBV5-5 and TRBJ2-2; D might be TRBD2 (5 bases). V was trimmed by 0 bases and J by 4 bases, leaving 10 bases between them. Germline assignment: CDR1 SGHKS and CDR2 YYEKEE (reference sequence). The CDR3 is 15 residues long. CDR3 region: CASSLARGFTGELFF. The CDR3 coding sequence is TGTGCCAGCAGCTTGGCCCGGGGATTCACCGGGGAGCTGTTTTTT.

The V and J genes are TRBV3-1 (or the pseudogene TRBV3-2) and TRBJ1-2; 9 bases agree with TRBD1. With V trimmed by 3 bases and J by 5 bases, 1 base remained unmatched. There are 13 residues in the CDR3. CDR1 is LGHDT and CDR2 is YNNKEL in the germline V gene (reference sequence). The CDR3 DNA is TGTGCCAGCAGCCAGGGACAGGGATATGGCTACACCTTC. It encodes CASSQGQGYGYTF.